The rows below give T cell receptor beta chains drawn from one sample of a study of blood T cell repertoires in COVID-19. TCRdb's table, derived via immunoSEQ multiplex PCR, lists solely in-frame clones and lacks some. The data show fewer than 400,000 clones, 85% seen once. The specimen sequenced was PBMCs or T cells enriched from blood (not recorded which). All receptors come from a woman in her twenties or thirties who had been exposed to COVID-19. CDR3s include the opening cysteine and the closing phenylalanine or tryptophan. The order of the fields is CDR3 protein, CDR3 DNA, V gene, J gene, clone size, D gene. The D gene is left open where the match is weak. Only some rows state a clone size, as once, few, many or a class for expanded clones.

CDR3 protein: CASSLAGTGRNQPQHF; CDR3 DNA: TGCGCCAGCAGCTTGGCCGGGACAGGGCGAAATCAGCCCCAGCATTTT; V gene: TRBV5-1; J gene: TRBJ1-5; clone size: .; D gene: TRBD1
CDR3 protein: CASWTSGSQYF; CDR3 DNA: TGTGCCTCCTGGACTAGCGGGTCGCAGTATTTT; V gene: TRBV30; J gene: TRBJ2-3; clone size: .; D gene: TRBD2
CDR3 protein: CASSQLQVSGTEAFF; CDR3 DNA: TGTGCCAGCTCCCAACTACAGGTCTCGGGCACTGAAGCTTTCTTT; V gene: TRBV18; J gene: TRBJ1-1; clone size: .; D gene: .
CDR3 protein: CASTDERGRSSPLHF; CDR3 DNA: TGTGCCAGCACCGACGAGCGGGGCCGAAGTTCACCCCTCCACTTT; V gene: TRBV28; J gene: TRBJ1-6; clone size: .; D gene: .
CDR3 protein: CASIMTGSYQPQHF; CDR3 DNA: TGTGCCAGTATAATGACAGGGTCATATCAGCCCCAGCATTTT; V gene: TRBV19; J gene: TRBJ1-5; clone size: .; D gene: TRBD1
CDR3 protein: CASSPYDRGDYGYTF; CDR3 DNA: TGTGCCAGCAGCCCATACGACAGGGGGGACTATGGCTACACCTTC; V gene: TRBV7-3; J gene: TRBJ1-2; clone size: .; D gene: TRBD1
CDR3 protein: CASSEQQVQGPWAGYTF; CDR3 DNA: TGTGCCAGCAGTGAACAACAGGTACAAGGCCCTTGGGCTGGCTACACCTTC; V gene: TRBV2; J gene: TRBJ1-2; clone size: .; D gene: .
CDR3 protein: CASSSAQETQYF; CDR3 DNA: TGCGCCAGCAGCTCTGCCCAGGAGACCCAGTACTTC; V gene: TRBV5-1; J gene: TRBJ2-5; clone size: .; D gene: .
CDR3 protein: CASSLRASGNTDTQYF; CDR3 DNA: TGCGCCAGCAGCCTAAGGGCTAGCGGGAACACAGATACGCAGTATTTT; V gene: TRBV5-1; J gene: TRBJ2-3; clone size: few; D gene: TRBD2
CDR3 protein: CASSTHRDGSGNTIYF; CDR3 DNA: TGTGCCAGTAGTACCCACAGGGACGGCTCTGGAAACACCATATATTTT; V gene: TRBV19; J gene: TRBJ1-3; clone size: .; D gene: .
CDR3 protein: CATRQGFYGYTF; CDR3 DNA: TGTGCCACCAGACAGGGGTTCTATGGCTACACCTTC; V gene: TRBV19; J gene: TRBJ1-2; clone size: .; D gene: TRBD1
CDR3 protein: CASSPTGTVYGYTF; CDR3 DNA: TGTGCCAGCAGTCCTACCGGGACAGTTTATGGCTACACCTTC; V gene: TRBV28; J gene: TRBJ1-2; clone size: .; D gene: TRBD1
CDR3 protein: CASSSTIDSDPYEQYF; CDR3 DNA: TGTGCCAGCAGTTCCACAATAGACAGTGATCCCTACGAGCAGTACTTC; V gene: TRBV28; J gene: TRBJ2-7; clone size: .; D gene: .
CDR3 protein: CASSGGLGQGLETQYF; CDR3 DNA: TGTGCCAGCAGCGGGGGGCTGGGACAGGGGCTAGAGACCCAGTACTTC; V gene: TRBV11-2; J gene: TRBJ2-5; clone size: once; D gene: TRBD1
CDR3 protein: CASSVMEGQPQHF; CDR3 DNA: TGTGCCAGCAGCGTAATGGAGGGTCAGCCCCAGCATTTT; V gene: TRBV9; J gene: TRBJ1-5; clone size: .; D gene: .
CDR3 protein: CASSPPGGSSGNTIYF; CDR3 DNA: TGTGCCAGCAGCCCCCCTGGCGGGAGCTCTGGAAACACCATATATTTT; V gene: TRBV7-9; J gene: TRBJ1-3; clone size: .; D gene: .
CDR3 protein: CASSRTSGGSRTQYF; CDR3 DNA: TGTGCCAGCAGCCGGACTAGCGGGGGGTCACGTACGCAGTATTTT; V gene: TRBV7-9; J gene: TRBJ2-3; clone size: .; D gene: TRBD2
CDR3 protein: CASSLLHEQFF; CDR3 DNA: TGTGCCAGCAGTCTACTACATGAGCAGTTCTTC; V gene: TRBV28; J gene: TRBJ2-1; clone size: once; D gene: .
CDR3 protein: CASSLAGTSSYNSPLHF; CDR3 DNA: TGTGCCAGCAGTTTAGCCGGGACTAGCTCCTATAATTCACCCCTCCACTTT; V gene: TRBV28; J gene: TRBJ1-6; clone size: .; D gene: .
CDR3 protein: CASSPSGESGNEQFF; CDR3 DNA: TGTGCCAGCAGTCCTAGCGGGGAGTCAGGCAATGAGCAGTTCTTC; V gene: TRBV7-2; J gene: TRBJ2-1; clone size: .; D gene: TRBD2
CDR3 protein: CASSPIAGVFYNEQFF; CDR3 DNA: TGTGCCAGCAGTCCTATAGCGGGAGTTTTTTACAATGAGCAGTTCTTC; V gene: TRBV6-6; J gene: TRBJ2-1; clone size: .; D gene: TRBD2
CDR3 protein: CASSSAGQSSYEQYF; CDR3 DNA: TGTGCCAGCAGCTCAGCGGGCCAGAGCTCCTACGAGCAGTACTTC; V gene: TRBV5-4; J gene: TRBJ2-7; clone size: .; D gene: .
CDR3 protein: CASSSGTSSTDTQYF; CDR3 DNA: TGTGCCAGCAGCTCCGGGACTAGCAGCACAGATACGCAGTATTTT; V gene: TRBV7-3; J gene: TRBJ2-3; clone size: .; D gene: TRBD2
CDR3 protein: CASSINLYGGYTF; CDR3 DNA: TGTGCCAGTAGTATAAACCTATACGGGGGCTACACCTTC; V gene: TRBV19; J gene: TRBJ1-2; clone size: .; D gene: .